This T cell receptor beta chain was recorded in a study of shared clonotypes between healthy human individuals. CD45RO-negative, CCR7-positively selected cells formed the naive CD8 fraction, excluding terminally differentiated effector memory CD45RA+ cells. All donors were healthy HIV-negative adults lacking recent acute infections or vaccinations. Germline CDR1 reads SEHNR; CDR2 reads FQNEAQ (reference sequence). The CDR3 sequence is 15 residues long. The trim removed 6 bases at V and 9 bases at J, leaving 13 bases unmatched. Per sorted-subset replicate PCR, input was approximately 180 ng DNA, representing about 32,000 T cell genomes. Only in-frame clones appear in the TCRdb table, and some are missing; sequencing was by immunoSEQ multiplex PCR. The table has over 2,000,000 clones, about 94% seen once.

The sequence was collected from a young man in good health. Some clones in this sample may be carry-over from other donors' samples. This sequence joins TRBV7-9 and TRBJ2-1; 8 nucleotides align to TRBD1. The material sequenced was naive CD8+ T cells from PBMCs. CDR3 nucleotide sequence: TGTGCCAGCAGTCCCCTCAGGGGGCGAAAGAGTGAGCAGTTCTTC. Translating it yields CASSPLRGRKSEQFF. Supplemented by reference TRBV7-9 and TRBJ2-1, the full variable domain reads DTGVSQNPRHKITKRGQNVTFRCDPISEHNRLYWYRQTLGQGPEFLTYFQNEAQLEKSRLLSDRFSAERPKGSFSTLEIQRTEQGDSAMYLCASSPLRGRKSEQFFGPGTRLTVL.